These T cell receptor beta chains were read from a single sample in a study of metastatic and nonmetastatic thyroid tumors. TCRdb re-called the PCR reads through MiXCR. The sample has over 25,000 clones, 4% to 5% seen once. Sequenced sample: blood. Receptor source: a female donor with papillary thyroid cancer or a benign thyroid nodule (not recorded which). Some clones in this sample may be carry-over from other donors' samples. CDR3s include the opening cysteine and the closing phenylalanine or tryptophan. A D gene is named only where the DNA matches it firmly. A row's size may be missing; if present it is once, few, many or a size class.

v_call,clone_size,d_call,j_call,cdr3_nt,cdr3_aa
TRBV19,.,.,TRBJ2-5,TGTGCCAGTGGGGAAGGTACTGCTTACCAAGAGACCCAGTACTTC,CASGEGTAYQETQYF
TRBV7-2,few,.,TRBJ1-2,TGTGCCAGCAGCTTAGCGATAGGACAGTGGGTTTTTAGCTATGGCTACACCTTC,CASSLAIGQWVFSYGYTF
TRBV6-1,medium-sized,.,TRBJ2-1,TGTGCCAGCAGTCGCCAGGGTTACAATGAGCAGTTCTTC,CASSRQGYNEQFF
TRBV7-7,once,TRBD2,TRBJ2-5,TGTGCCAGCAACTTGGCAGGCGGGAGGGCCGAGACCCAGTACTTC,CASNLAGGRAETQYF
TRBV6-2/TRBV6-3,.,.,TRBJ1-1,TGTGCCAGCAGTTTTACAGAGAACACTGAAGCTTTCTTT,CASSFTENTEAFF
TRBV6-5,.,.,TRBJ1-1,TGTGCCAGCAGTTACTCCCCAAGATTGGGAACTGAAGCTTTCTTT,CASSYSPRLGTEAFF
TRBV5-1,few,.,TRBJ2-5,TGCGCCAGCAGCTTGGGCCCGGAGGAAGAGACCCAGTACTTC,CASSLGPEEETQYF
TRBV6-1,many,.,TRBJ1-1,TGTGCCAGCAGTGAGTGGAGGGCTTCCCTGAACACTGAAGCTTTCTTT,CASSEWRASLNTEAFF
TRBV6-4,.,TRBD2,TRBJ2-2,TGTGCCAGCAGTGACTCGCCGGGGGGGCCGAACACCGGGGAGCTGTTTTTT,CASSDSPGGPNTGELFF
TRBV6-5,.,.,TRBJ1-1,TGTGCCAGCAGTTGGGGGAACACTGAAGCTTTCTTT,CASSWGNTEAFF
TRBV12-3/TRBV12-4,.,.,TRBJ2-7,TGTGCCAGCAGTTTAAGCCAGGAGCAGTACTTC,CASSLSQEQYF